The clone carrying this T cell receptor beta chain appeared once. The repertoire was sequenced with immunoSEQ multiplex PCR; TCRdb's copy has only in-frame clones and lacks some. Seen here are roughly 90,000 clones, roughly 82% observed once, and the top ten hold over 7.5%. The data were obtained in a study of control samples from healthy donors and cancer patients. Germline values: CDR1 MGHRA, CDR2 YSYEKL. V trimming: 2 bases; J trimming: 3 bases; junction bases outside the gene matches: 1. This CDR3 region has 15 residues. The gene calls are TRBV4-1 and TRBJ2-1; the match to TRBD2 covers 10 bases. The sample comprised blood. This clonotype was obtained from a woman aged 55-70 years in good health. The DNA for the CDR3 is TGCGCCAGCAGCCAAACTAGCGGGAACTACAATGAGCAGTTCTTC. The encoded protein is CASSQTSGNYNEQFF.